The table lists the clone carrying this TCR beta chain with a count of one. Germline V lookup: CDR1 LNHNV, CDR2 YYDKDF (reference sequence). Trimming took off 1 base at V and 3 bases at J, with 10 bases between the two ends. The CDR3 runs 15 residues. Across 20 to 25 US areas, participants ranged in age from about 18 to 100 years. The entry originates in a study of blood T cell repertoires in COVID-19. Study at large: From T cells, B-cell-depleted T cells, or PBMCs came the material, which was cDNA or gDNA.

In the source study's methods: Amplification of reference gene primers was used by the study to estimate nucleated cell counts. TCRdb keeps only in-frame clones here, not all; method: immunoSEQ multiplex PCR. For V, J and clone size, that table is used; D and trimming come from the DNA. The table includes over 110,000 clones, 84% detected once. Sequencing was done on a sample of PBMCs or T cells enriched from blood (not recorded which). This receptor was identified in a man aged 45-65 years in a cohort exposed to, infected with or recovered from COVID-19 (not recorded which). V and J are TRBV15 and TRBJ1-5; no firm D call. This CDR3 is CATSRGEVSNQPQHF. CDR3 in DNA: TGTGCCACCAGCAGAGGCGAGGTGTCCAATCAGCCCCAGCATTTT.